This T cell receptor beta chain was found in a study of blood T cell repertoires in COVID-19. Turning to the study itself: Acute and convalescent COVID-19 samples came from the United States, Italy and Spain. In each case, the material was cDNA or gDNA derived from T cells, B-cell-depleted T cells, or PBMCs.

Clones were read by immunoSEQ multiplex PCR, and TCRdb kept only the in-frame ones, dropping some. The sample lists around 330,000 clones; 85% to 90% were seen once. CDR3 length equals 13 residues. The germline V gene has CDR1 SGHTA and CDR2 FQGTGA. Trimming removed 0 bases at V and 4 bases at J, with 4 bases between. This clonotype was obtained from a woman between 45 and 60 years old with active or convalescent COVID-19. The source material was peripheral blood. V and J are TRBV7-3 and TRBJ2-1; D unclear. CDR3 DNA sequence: TGTGCCAGCAGCTTAACCACATACAATGAGCAGTTCTTC. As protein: CASSLTTYNEQFF. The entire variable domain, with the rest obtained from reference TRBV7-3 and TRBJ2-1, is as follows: GAGVSQTPSNKVTEKGKYVELRCDPISGHTALYWYRQSLGQGPEFLIYFQGTGAADDSGLPNDRFFAVRPEGSVSTLKIQRTERGDSAVYLCASSLTTYNEQFFGPGTRLTVL.